This entry concerns a single T cell receptor (beta chain). This specimen belongs to a study of blood T cell repertoires in COVID-19. Assay used: immunoSEQ multiplex PCR; TCRdb lists only in-frame clones, some missing. The table shows about 80,000 clones, with 85% occurring only once. CDR1 is SGHRS and CDR2 is YFSETQ in the germline V gene. Germline trimming cut 0 bases from V and 4 bases from J; bases unmatched to any gene: 5. This CDR3 is 16 amino acids long. The J gene is TRBJ2-2, the V gene TRBV5-1; 8 bases align to TRBD1. Sequenced: peripheral blood. This sequence was found in a man aged 80 or over with active or convalescent COVID-19. CDR3 nucleotide sequence: TGCGCCAGCAGCTTGGTGGCAGGGGGCTCCACCGGGGAGCTGTTTTTT. Translated, it gives CASSLVAGGSTGELFF. The whole variable domain, filled in from reference TRBV5-1 and TRBJ2-2, reads KAGVTQTPRYLIKTRGQQVTLSCSPISGHRSVSWYQQTPGQGLQFLFEYFSETQRNKGNFPGRFSGRQFSNSRSEMNVSTLELGDSALYLCASSLVAGGSTGELFFGEGSRLTVL.